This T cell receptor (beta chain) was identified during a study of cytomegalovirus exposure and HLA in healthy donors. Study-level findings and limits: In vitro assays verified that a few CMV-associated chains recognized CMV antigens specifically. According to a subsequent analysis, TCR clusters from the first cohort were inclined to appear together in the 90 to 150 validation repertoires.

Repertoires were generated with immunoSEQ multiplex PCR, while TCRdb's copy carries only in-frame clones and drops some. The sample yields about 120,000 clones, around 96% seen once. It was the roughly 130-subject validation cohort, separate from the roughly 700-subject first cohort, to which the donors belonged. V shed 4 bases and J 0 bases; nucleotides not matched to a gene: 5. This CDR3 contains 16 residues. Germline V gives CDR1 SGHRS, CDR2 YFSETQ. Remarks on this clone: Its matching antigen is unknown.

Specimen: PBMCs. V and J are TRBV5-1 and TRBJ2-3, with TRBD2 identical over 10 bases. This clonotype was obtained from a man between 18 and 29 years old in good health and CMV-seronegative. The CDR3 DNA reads TGCGCCAGCAGCCGGACTAGCGGATCTAGCACAGATACGCAGTATTTT. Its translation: CASSRTSGSSTDTQYF.